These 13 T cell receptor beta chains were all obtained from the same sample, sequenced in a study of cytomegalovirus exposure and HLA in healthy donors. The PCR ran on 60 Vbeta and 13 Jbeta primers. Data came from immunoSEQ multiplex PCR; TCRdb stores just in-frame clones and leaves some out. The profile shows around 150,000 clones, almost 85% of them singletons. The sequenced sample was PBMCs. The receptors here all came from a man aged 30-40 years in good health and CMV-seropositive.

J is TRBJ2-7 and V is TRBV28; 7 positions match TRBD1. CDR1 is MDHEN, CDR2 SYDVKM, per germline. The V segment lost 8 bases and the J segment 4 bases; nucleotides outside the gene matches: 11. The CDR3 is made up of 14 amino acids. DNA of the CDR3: TGTGCCAGCCTAAAGCCGACAGGGAAGTACGAGCAGTACTTC. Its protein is CASLKPTGKYEQYF.

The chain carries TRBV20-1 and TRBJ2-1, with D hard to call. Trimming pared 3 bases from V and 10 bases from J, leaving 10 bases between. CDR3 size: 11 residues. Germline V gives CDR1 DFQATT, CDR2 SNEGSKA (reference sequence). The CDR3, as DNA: TGCAGTGCTAGTTTCAGGATGGAGCAGTTCTTC. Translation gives CSASFRMEQFF.

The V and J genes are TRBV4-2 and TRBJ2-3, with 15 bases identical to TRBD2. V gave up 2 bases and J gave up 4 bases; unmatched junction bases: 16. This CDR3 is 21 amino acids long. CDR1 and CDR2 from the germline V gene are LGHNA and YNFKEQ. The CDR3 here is CASSQRSPGLAGGNGADTQYF. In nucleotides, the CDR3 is TGTGCCAGCAGCCAAAGGTCTCCGGGACTAGCGGGAGGAAATGGCGCAGATACGCAGTATTTT.

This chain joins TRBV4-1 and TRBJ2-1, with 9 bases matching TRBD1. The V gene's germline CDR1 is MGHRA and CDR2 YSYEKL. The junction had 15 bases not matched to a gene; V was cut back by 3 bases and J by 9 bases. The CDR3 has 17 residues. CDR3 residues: CASSHPPGTGYKGEQFF. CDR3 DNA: TGCGCCAGCAGCCACCCTCCCGGGACAGGGTATAAGGGTGAGCAGTTCTTC.

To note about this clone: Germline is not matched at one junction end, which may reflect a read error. The CDR3 bases are TGTGCCAGCAGCTCTTCCCCGGTTGAAGATATGCAGTATTTT. Residues: CASSSSPVEDMQYF. The genes are TRBV7-2 and TRBJ2-3; D unresolved. The CDR3 is made up of 14 amino acids. The germline V gene encodes CDR1 SGHTA and CDR2 FQGNSA. Complete variable domain (other parts from reference TRBV7-2 and TRBJ2-3): GAGVSQSPSNKVTEKGKDVELRCDPISGHTALYWYRQSLGQGLEFLIYFQGNSAPDKSGLPSDRFSAERTGGSVSTLTIQRTQQEDSAVYLCASSSSPVEDMQYFGPGTRLTVL.

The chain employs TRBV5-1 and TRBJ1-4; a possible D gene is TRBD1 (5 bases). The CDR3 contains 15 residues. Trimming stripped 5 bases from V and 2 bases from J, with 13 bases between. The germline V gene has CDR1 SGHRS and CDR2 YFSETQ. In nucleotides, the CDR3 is TGCGCCAGCAGACTGGGGGGGGAGACTAATGAAAAACTGTTTTTT. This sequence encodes CASRLGGETNEKLFF. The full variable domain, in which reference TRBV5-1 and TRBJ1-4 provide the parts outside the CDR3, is KAGVTQTPRYLIKTRGQQVTLSCSPISGHRSVSWYQQTPGQGLQFLFEYFSETQRNKGNFPGRFSGRQFSNSRSEMNVSTLELGDSALYLCASRLGGETNEKLFFGSGTQLSVL.

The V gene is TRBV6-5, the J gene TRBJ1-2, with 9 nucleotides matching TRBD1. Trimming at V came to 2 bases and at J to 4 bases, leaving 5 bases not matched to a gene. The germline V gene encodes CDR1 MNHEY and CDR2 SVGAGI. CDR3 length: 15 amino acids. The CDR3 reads CASSYAGQGLYGYTF. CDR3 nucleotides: TGTGCCAGCAGTTACGCGGGACAGGGACTCTATGGCTACACCTTC.

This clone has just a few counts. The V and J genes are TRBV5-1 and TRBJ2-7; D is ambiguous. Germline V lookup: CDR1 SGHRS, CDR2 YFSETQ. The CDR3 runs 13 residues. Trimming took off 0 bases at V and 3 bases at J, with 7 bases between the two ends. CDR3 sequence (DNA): TGCGCCAGCAGCTTGGCCAGTAACTACGAGCAGTACTTC. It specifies CASSLASNYEQYF.

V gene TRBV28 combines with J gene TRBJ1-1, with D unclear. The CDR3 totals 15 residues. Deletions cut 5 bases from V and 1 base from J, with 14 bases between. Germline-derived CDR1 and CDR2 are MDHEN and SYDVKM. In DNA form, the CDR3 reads TGTGCCAGCAGTCCTCCCGGACTCACGAACACTGAAGCTTTCTTT. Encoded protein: CASSPPGLTNTEAFF. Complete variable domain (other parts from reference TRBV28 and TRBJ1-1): DVKVTQSSRYLVKRTGEKVFLECVQDMDHENMFWYRQDPGLGLRLIYFSYDVKMKEKGDIPEGYSVSREKKERFSLILESASTNQTSMYLCASSPPGLTNTEAFFGQGTRLTVV.

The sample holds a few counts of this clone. The CDR3 sequence: CASRRLAGGLETQYF. DNA of the CDR3: TGTGCCAGCAGACGACTAGCGGGGGGGCTTGAGACCCAGTACTTC. This chain joins TRBV27 and TRBJ2-5; TRBD2 aligns across 14 bases. This CDR3 region has 15 residues. V was clipped by 6 bases and J by 5 bases; unmatched bases: 5. The germline V gene has CDR1 MNHEY and CDR2 SMNVEV (reference sequence).

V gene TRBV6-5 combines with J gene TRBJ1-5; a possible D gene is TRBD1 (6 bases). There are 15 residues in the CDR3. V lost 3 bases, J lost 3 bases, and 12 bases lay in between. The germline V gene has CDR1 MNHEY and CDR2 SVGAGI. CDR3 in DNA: TGTGCCAGCAGTTATGGGAGGGGGGCCAATCAGCCCCAGCATTTT. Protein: CASSYGRGANQPQHF.

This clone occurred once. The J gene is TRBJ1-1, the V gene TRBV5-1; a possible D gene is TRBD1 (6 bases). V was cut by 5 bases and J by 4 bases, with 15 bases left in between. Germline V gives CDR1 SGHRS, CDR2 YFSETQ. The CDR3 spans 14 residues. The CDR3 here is CASSFTGGGTEAFF. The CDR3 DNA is TGCGCCAGCAGTTTTACGGGGGGCGGCACTGAAGCTTTCTTT. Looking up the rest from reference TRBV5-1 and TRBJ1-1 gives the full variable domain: KAGVTQTPRYLIKTRGQQVTLSCSPISGHRSVSWYQQTPGQGLQFLFEYFSETQRNKGNFPGRFSGRQFSNSRSEMNVSTLELGDSALYLCASSFTGGGTEAFFGQGTRLTVV.

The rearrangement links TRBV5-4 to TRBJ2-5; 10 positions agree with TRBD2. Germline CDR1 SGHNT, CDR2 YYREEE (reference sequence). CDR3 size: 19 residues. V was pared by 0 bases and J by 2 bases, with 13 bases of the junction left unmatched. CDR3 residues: CASSLDPGGAGGIQETQYF. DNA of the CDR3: TGTGCCAGCAGCTTGGATCCCGGTGGAGCGGGGGGGATTCAAGAGACCCAGTACTTC.